This TCR beta chain was captured in a study of blood T cell repertoires in COVID-19. V was pared by 6 bases and J by 2 bases, with 4 bases of the junction left unmatched. Germline CDR1 MNHEY, CDR2 SVGAGI. The CDR3 has 13 amino acids. Profiled with immunoSEQ multiplex PCR; TCRdb holds only in-frame clones, not every one. This repertoire shows fewer than 200,000 clones, over 70% found once; its top ten account for about 4%. Sequenced input: PBMCs or T cells enriched from blood (not recorded which). V usage is TRBV6-5 and J usage is TRBJ2-7; 7 bases fit TRBD1. This clonotype originated in a woman in her forties or fifties in a cohort exposed to, infected with or recovered from COVID-19 (not recorded which). As DNA, the CDR3 is TGTGCCAGCAGCCAGGGACAGACCTACGAGCAGTACTTC. This codes for CASSQGQTYEQYF.